This is a list of T cell receptor beta chains from one sample in a study of OX40 agonist ivuxolimab in advanced cancers. Generated by immunoSEQ multiplex PCR, the TCRdb table keeps only in-frame clones and is missing some. The sample has around 85,000 clones; about 90% are singletons. The material sequenced was CD4+ or CD8+ T cells sorted from blood, taken in a trial of the OX40 agonist ivuxolimab. Receptor source: an adult with an advanced solid tumor such as melanoma, head and neck, liver or kidney cancer. Each CDR3 is given with its conserved first and last residue. D genes are given only for firm matches. Not all rows give a size; the values are once, few, many and, for expanded clones, a class.

>once|TRBJ2-7|-|TRBV5-6
TGTGCCAGCAGCCCTTCGGACAACTCCTACGAGCAGTACTTC
CASSPSDNSYEQYF
>-|TRBJ2-7|-|TRBV7-6
TGTGCCAGCGGACGGGACGGTATCTACGAGCAGTACTTC
CASGRDGIYEQYF
>-|TRBJ2-2|-|TRBV2
TGTGCCAGCGGGTCGCAGGTTATCACCGGGGAGCTGTTTTTT
CASGSQVITGELFF
>-|TRBJ2-7|-|TRBV5-1
TGCGCCAGCAGCTTGGATGAGGGGAAAAACGAGCAGTACTTC
CASSLDEGKNEQYF
>-|TRBJ1-2|TRBD1|TRBV19
TGTGCCAGTAGAGGGGACAGAGACCTTGGAAACTATGGCTACACCTTC
CASRGDRDLGNYGYTF
>-|TRBJ2-7|-|TRBV5-1
TGCGCCAGCAGCTCAGACAACTCCTACGAGCAGTACTTC
CASSSDNSYEQYF
>once|TRBJ2-7|TRBD2|TRBV7-2
TGTGCCAGCAGAAACAACCCAGCGGGAACCTACGAGCAGTACTTC
CASRNNPAGTYEQYF
>-|TRBJ2-1|TRBD2|TRBV5-6
TGTGCCAGCAGCTTCGGACTAGCGGGAGGTAATGAGCAGTTCTTC
CASSFGLAGGNEQFF
>-|TRBJ1-3|-|TRBV18
TGTGCCAGCTCGTCACAGGGAGACACCATATATTTT
CASSSQGDTIYF
>-|TRBJ2-5|TRBD2|TRBV9
TGTGCCAGCAGCGTAGGGGAGTTAGCGGGGCAAGAGACCCAGTACTTC
CASSVGELAGQETQYF
>-|TRBJ1-4|-|TRBV5-1
TGCGCCAGCAGCTTGGGGGGAATACTCAATGAAAAACTGTTTTTT
CASSLGGILNEKLFF
>-|TRBJ2-7|-|TRBV18
TGTGCCAGCTCACCAAAGACACAGGCAGGCGAGCAGTACTTC
CASSPKTQAGEQYF
>-|TRBJ2-7|-|TRBV5-6
TGTGCCAGCAGCTCTCGGGCAGCGAACTCCTACGAGCAGTACTTC
CASSSRAANSYEQYF
>-|TRBJ2-2|-|TRBV7-2
TGTGCCAGCAGCTTAGAGGTCGGGGAGCTGTTTTTT
CASSLEVGELFF
>-|TRBJ2-3|TRBD2|TRBV5-6
TGTGCCAGCAGGGGACTAGCGCCAGATACGCAGTATTTT
CASRGLAPDTQYF
>-|TRBJ2-1|TRBD2|TRBV4-2
TGTGCCAGCAGCCTCCTAGCGGCTTCCTACAATGAGCAGTTCTTC
CASSLLAASYNEQFF
>-|TRBJ2-1|TRBD2|TRBV5-1
TGCGCCAGCAGCCCTCGGGGTAGCGGGAGGGTTAACAATGAGCAGTTCTTC
CASSPRGSGRVNNEQFF
>once|TRBJ2-5|-|TRBV4-2
TGTGCCAGCAGCCAAGAGGAGGGGTCGGAGACCCAGTACTTC
CASSQEEGSETQYF
>-|TRBJ2-5|TRBD1|TRBV5-1
TGCGCCAGCAGCTTCCAACAGGGGTTCCAAGAGACCCAGTACTTC
CASSFQQGFQETQYF
>-|TRBJ2-1|TRBD2|TRBV30
TGTGCCTGGAGTAACCCGGGACTAGCGGGACGTCGGGAGCAGTTCTTC
CAWSNPGLAGRREQFF
>-|TRBJ2-3|TRBD2|TRBV7-2
TGTGCCAGCAGCCCAGGACTAGCTTTTATGGGAGATACGCAGTATTTT
CASSPGLAFMGDTQYF
>-|TRBJ2-7|-|TRBV28
TGTGCCAGCAGTTCCCCTCCAAGATCCTACGAGCAGTACTTC
CASSSPPRSYEQYF
>once|TRBJ2-1|-|TRBV9
TGTGCCAGCAGCCCACAAGTAGGGGTATCTAGCTCCTACAATGAGCAGTTCTTC
CASSPQVGVSSSYNEQFF
>few|TRBJ1-1|-|TRBV21-1
TGTGCCAGCAGTCGGAGAGGGGCAGTGACTCGATTGAACACTGAAGCTTTCTTT
CASSRRGAVTRLNTEAFF
>once|TRBJ2-5|TRBD2|TRBV27
TGTGCCAGCAGTTTTGGGCGGGAGGGCTTTGAGACCCAGTACTTC
CASSFGREGFETQYF
>-|TRBJ2-7|TRBD1|TRBV6-5
TGTGCCAGCAGTGGGACAGGGTCCTACGAGCAGTACTTC
CASSGTGSYEQYF
>-|TRBJ2-7|TRBD1|TRBV28
TGTGCCAGCAGCGGGACAGGGGGCGGCCACGAGCAGTACTTC
CASSGTGGGHEQYF
>-|TRBJ2-7|TRBD2|TRBV11-1
TGTGCCAGCAGCCCCCCTCCCGGGGGGAGATACGAGCAGTACTTC
CASSPPPGGRYEQYF
>-|TRBJ2-7|-|TRBV28
TGTGCCAGCAGACGCCCGGGTACTTACGAGCAGTACTTC
CASRRPGTYEQYF
>-|TRBJ2-5|-|TRBV14
TGTGCCAGCAGCCAAGAAAAGGGGAGTTTCCAAGAGACCCAGTACTTC
CASSQEKGSFQETQYF
>few|TRBJ1-5|-|TRBV19
TGTGCCAGTAGCCGACAAAGCAGTTGGCATTTT
CASSRQSSWHF
>-|TRBJ2-7|TRBD2|TRBV6-5
TGTGCCAGCAGTTATCGGGGGGGCCCCTACGAGCAGTACTTC
CASSYRGGPYEQYF
>-|TRBJ2-7|TRBD2|TRBV29-1
TGCAGCGTAGCCACCGGGGGGGGGCAGACCTACGAGCAGTACTTC
CSVATGGGQTYEQYF
>once|TRBJ2-7|TRBD1|TRBV6-6
TGTGCCAGCAGAGCCACCGGGACAGCCTACGAGCAGTACTTC
CASRATGTAYEQYF
>once|TRBJ1-4|-|TRBV11-3
TGTGCCAGCAGCTCTTACAGGGAAACTAATGAAAAACTGTTTTTT
CASSSYRETNEKLFF
>once|TRBJ2-7|-|TRBV6-1
TGTGCCAGCAGTGAAAGGAGCTCCTACGAGCAGTACTTC
CASSERSSYEQYF
>-|TRBJ2-3|-|TRBV7-9
TGTGCCAGCAGCCCGACGGGTGGCCAGAAGACAGATACGCAGTATTTT
CASSPTGGQKTDTQYF
>-|TRBJ2-3|-|TRBV4-1
TGCGCCAGCAGCCAAGGGTCTGCAGGGACAGATACGCAGTATTTT
CASSQGSAGTDTQYF
>-|TRBJ2-7|TRBD1|TRBV19
TGTGCCAGTAGTCCCGAACAGGGGACCTCCTACGAGCAGTACTTC
CASSPEQGTSYEQYF
>-|TRBJ1-2|TRBD1|TRBV5-8
TGTGCCAGCAGCTTGAGGCAGGGGGCCGGTGGTAACTATGGCTACACCTTC
CASSLRQGAGGNYGYTF